The 17 T cell receptor beta chains below all came from one sample that was sequenced in a study of blood T cell repertoires in COVID-19. This table comes from immunoSEQ multiplex PCR, and its TCRdb copy is limited to in-frame clones, with some not included. In the table there are approximately 180,000 clones, about 85% of which are singletons. The sample was PBMCs or T cells enriched from blood (not recorded which). Receptors originate from a man in his forties who had recovered from COVID-19.

The rearrangement uses TRBV14 and TRBJ1-4; unclear D gene. This CDR3 has 16 amino acids. Trimming shortened V by 3 bases and J by 8 bases, and 19 bases separated the two germline ends. Germline V gene lookup returns CDR1 SGHDN and CDR2 FVKESK. CDR3 in amino acids: CASSQSMGARLEKLFF. The CDR3 nucleotides are TGTGCCAGCAGCCAGAGTATGGGCGCCCGTTTGGAAAAACTGTTTTTT.

The V and J genes are TRBV3-1 (or the pseudogene TRBV3-2) and TRBJ1-2; the D gene is possibly TRBD1 (5 bases). The germline CDR1 and CDR2 sequences are LGHDT and YNNKEL (reference sequence). There are 15 residues in the CDR3. Between the trimmed V and J ends, which lost 0 bases and 8 bases, there was a span of 16 bases. CDR3 residues: CASSQDHGGVGGYTF. DNA of the CDR3: TGTGCCAGCAGCCAAGATCATGGGGGGGTAGGAGGCTACACCTTC.

The chain recombines TRBV6-5 with TRBJ1-4, with TRBD1 as a possible D gene (5 bases). With 5 bases removed from V and 3 bases from J, the gap between germline ends came to 13 bases. Germline V gene data show CDR1 as MNHEY and CDR2 as SVGAGI. This CDR3 comprises 15 residues. CDR3 loop: CASSLGGAANEKLFF. The CDR3 region has the DNA TGTGCCAGCAGTCTGGGGGGAGCAGCTAATGAAAAACTGTTTTTT.

This clone showed up many times. The chain is built from TRBV6-5 and TRBJ1-2, with TRBD1 matching over 7 bases. Germline lookup yields CDR1 MNHEY and CDR2 SVGAGI. Trimming took 5 bases from V and 0 from J; bases not matched to a gene: 6. The CDR3 totals 15 residues. The CDR3 protein is CASSPQGGANYGYTF. The CDR3 DNA follows: TGTGCCAGCAGTCCCCAGGGGGGAGCTAACTATGGCTACACCTTC.

The rearrangement links TRBV5-1 to TRBJ1-2; D is perhaps TRBD1 (6 bases). The CDR3 consists of 13 residues. The V end was cut by 3 bases, the J end by 14 bases, with 20 bases between. CDR1 and CDR2 (germline): SGHRS, YFSETQ. The CDR3 sequence: CASSSGTQGVGTF. For the CDR3, the DNA is TGCGCCAGCAGCTCGGGGACACAGGGAGTGGGTACCTTC.

J is TRBJ2-7 and V is TRBV13; weak D call: TRBD1 (5 bases). The V gene lost 3 bases and the J gene lost 4 bases, with 10 bases spanning the gap. The CDR3 sequence is 13 residues long. Germline V CDR1 and CDR2: PRHDT, FYEKMQ (reference sequence). CDR3 in amino acids: CASSLGRGYEQYF. The CDR3 DNA reads TGTGCCAGCAGCTTGGGTAGGGGATACGAGCAGTACTTC.

The chain uses TRBV9 and TRBJ2-2; D not certain. Trimming pared 0 bases from V and 5 bases from J, leaving 11 bases between. The CDR3 loop spans 15 amino acids. Germline CDR1 is SGDLS and CDR2 is YYNGEE. The CDR3 DNA reads TGTGCCAGCAGCGTAGACGCGAGATTTACCGGGGAGCTGTTTTTT. This gives the protein CASSVDARFTGELFF.

The chain recombines TRBV6-1 with TRBJ2-1; TRBD2 agrees at 10 bases. From germline, CDR1 is MNHNS and CDR2 SASEGT. The CDR3 runs to 16 residues. The V gene end was trimmed by 2 bases and the J gene end by 3 bases; junction bases not matched to a gene: 4. CDR3 amino acids: CASSESPSGGYNEQFF. CDR3 nucleotide sequence: TGTGCCAGCAGTGAATCCCCTAGCGGGGGCTACAATGAGCAGTTCTTC.

The gene calls are TRBV4-1 and TRBJ2-7, with 8 bases aligning to TRBD1. J lost 6 bases, V lost 0 bases, and 7 bases had no gene match. This CDR3 is built from 15 residues. Germline V gives CDR1 MGHRA, CDR2 YSYEKL. The CDR3 region is CASSQERTGPAEQYF. The CDR3 DNA reads as TGCGCCAGCAGCCAAGAACGGACAGGGCCCGCCGAGCAGTACTTC.

The chain employs TRBV7-9 and TRBJ2-5, with unresolved D. The length of the CDR3 is 14 residues. Trimming pared 4 bases from V and 1 base from J, leaving 10 bases between. CDR1 SEHNR and CDR2 FQNEAQ come from the germline V gene (reference sequence). CDR3 sequence (DNA): TGTGCCAGCAGCTCCCCTTTGGCCCAAGAGACCCAGTACTTC. Translating it yields CASSSPLAQETQYF.

This rearrangement joins TRBV18 to TRBJ1-1; D gene ambiguous. The CDR3 length is 12 residues. V dropped 4 bases and J dropped 8 bases, with 11 bases sitting between them. Germline values: CDR1 KGHSH, CDR2 LQKENI. Here the CDR3 reads CASSLPRGEAFF. As DNA, the CDR3 is TGTGCCAGCTCACTCCCACGGGGAGAAGCTTTCTTT. Complete variable domain (other parts from reference TRBV18 and TRBJ1-1): NAGVMQNPRHLVRRRGQEARLRCSPMKGHSHVYWYRQLPEEGLKFMVYLQKENIIDESGMPKERFSAEFPKEGPSILRIQQVVRGDSAAYFCASSLPRGEAFFGQGTRLTVV.

This clone has a handful of counts. This rearrangement joins TRBV5-1 to TRBJ1-2, with D possibly being TRBD1 (5 bases). The germline gives CDR1 SGHRS, CDR2 YFSETQ. Trimming left V 1 base short and J 6 bases short, with 10 bases between. This CDR3 is 13 amino acids long. DNA for the CDR3: TGCGCCAGCAGCTTGCGCAGGGTAGATGGCTACACCTTC. Translated, it gives CASSLRRVDGYTF.

This sequence joins TRBV28 and TRBJ1-1; D is perhaps TRBD1 (5 bases). Germline loops: CDR1 MDHEN, CDR2 SYDVKM. V gave up 4 bases and J gave up 3 bases, with 12 bases separating them. There are 14 residues in the CDR3. CDR3 loop: CASSYRQLYTEAFF. The CDR3 DNA reads TGTGCCAGCAGTTACCGACAGTTGTACACTGAAGCTTTCTTT.

The chain combines TRBV27 with TRBJ2-7; D unclear. Trimming left V 5 bases short and J 3 bases short, with 11 bases between. CDR3 length: 13 amino acids. The germline V gene has CDR1 MNHEY and CDR2 SMNVEV (reference sequence). The CDR3 is CASSLRRHYEQYF. The CDR3 DNA is TGTGCCAGCAGTCTTAGGCGGCACTACGAGCAGTACTTC.

V and J are TRBV7-3 and TRBJ2-3; TRBD2 aligns across 7 bases. The trim removed 1 base at V and 4 bases at J, leaving 5 bases unmatched. The CDR3 totals 15 residues. Per germline, CDR1 SGHTA and CDR2 FQGTGA. Written as DNA, the CDR3 is TGTGCCAGCAGCTTAATCGGGAGGCCGTCAGATACGCAGTATTTT. Translation gives CASSLIGRPSDTQYF.

The chain carries TRBV7-2 and TRBJ2-7, with a weak D call TRBD2 (5 bases). Germline values: CDR1 SGHTA, CDR2 FQGNSA. Trimming left V 1 base short and J 5 bases short, with 9 bases between. The CDR3 consists of 13 residues. The CDR3 DNA reads as TGTGCCAGCAGCTTAGTGGAGGCAAACGAGCAGTACTTC. Translation: CASSLVEANEQYF.

This clone was counted once. The genes are TRBV7-2 and TRBJ1-3, with 8 bases fitting TRBD1. The junction had 7 bases not matched to a gene; V was cut back by 2 bases and J by 4 bases. From germline, CDR1 is SGHTA and CDR2 FQGNSA. This CDR3 contains 16 residues. The CDR3 loop is CASSLSGQVLGNTIYF. The CDR3 region has the DNA TGTGCCAGCAGCTTATCGGGACAGGTCCTGGGAAACACCATATATTTT.